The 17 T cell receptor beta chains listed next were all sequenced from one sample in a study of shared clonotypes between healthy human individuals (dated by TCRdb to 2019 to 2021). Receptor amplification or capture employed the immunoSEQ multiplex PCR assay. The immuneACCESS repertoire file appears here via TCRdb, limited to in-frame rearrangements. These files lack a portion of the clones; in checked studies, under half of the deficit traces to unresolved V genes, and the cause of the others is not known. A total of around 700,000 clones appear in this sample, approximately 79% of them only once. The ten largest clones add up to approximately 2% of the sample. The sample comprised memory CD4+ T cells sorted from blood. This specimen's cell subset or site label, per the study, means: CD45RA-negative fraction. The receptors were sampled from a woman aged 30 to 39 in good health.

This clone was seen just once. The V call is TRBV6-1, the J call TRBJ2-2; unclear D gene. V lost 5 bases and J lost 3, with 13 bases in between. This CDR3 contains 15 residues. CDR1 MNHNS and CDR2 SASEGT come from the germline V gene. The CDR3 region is CASSPQSTDTGELFF. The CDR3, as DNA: TGTGCCAGCAGTCCCCAGTCCACGGACACCGGGGAGCTGTTTTTT.

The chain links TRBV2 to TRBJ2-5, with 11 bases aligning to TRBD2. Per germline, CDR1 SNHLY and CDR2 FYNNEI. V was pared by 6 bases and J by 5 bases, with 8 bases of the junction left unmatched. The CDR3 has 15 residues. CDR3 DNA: TGTGCCAGCAGCGTTAGCGGGAGGGTCGAGGAGACCCAGTACTTC. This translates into CASSVSGRVEETQYF.

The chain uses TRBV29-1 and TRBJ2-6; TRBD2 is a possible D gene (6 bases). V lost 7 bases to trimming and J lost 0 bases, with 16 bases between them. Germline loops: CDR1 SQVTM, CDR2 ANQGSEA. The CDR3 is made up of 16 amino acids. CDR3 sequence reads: CSDWDSGSSGANVLTF. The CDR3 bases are TGCAGCGATTGGGATAGCGGAAGCTCTGGGGCCAACGTCCTGACTTTC.

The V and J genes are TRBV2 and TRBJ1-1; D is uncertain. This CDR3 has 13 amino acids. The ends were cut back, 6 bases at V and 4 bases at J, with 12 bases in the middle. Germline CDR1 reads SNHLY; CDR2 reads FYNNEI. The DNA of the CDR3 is TGTGCCAGCAGCGCCGACATATTCACTGAAGCTTTCTTT. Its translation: CASSADIFTEAFF.

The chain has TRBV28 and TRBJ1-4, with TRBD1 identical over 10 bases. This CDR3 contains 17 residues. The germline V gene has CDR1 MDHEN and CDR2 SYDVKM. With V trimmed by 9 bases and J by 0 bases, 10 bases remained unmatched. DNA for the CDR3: TGTGCCAGTCGGAGACAGGGGGCAAAGGCAACTAATGAAAAACTGTTTTTT. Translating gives CASRRQGAKATNEKLFF.

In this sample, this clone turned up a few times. CDR3 residues: CASSSQGAREGYTF. Here the CDR3 DNA reads TGTGCCAGCAGCTCACAGGGGGCGCGTGAGGGCTACACCTTC. The chain couples TRBV11-2 to TRBJ1-2; 9 bases agree with TRBD1. The CDR3 sequence is 14 residues long. Per germline, CDR1 SGHAT and CDR2 FQNNGV. With 4 bases clipped from V and 8 bases from J, the junction kept 8 bases outside the gene matches. The full variable domain, completed using reference TRBV11-2 and TRBJ1-2, is EAGVAQSPRYKIIEKRQSVAFWCNPISGHATLYWYQQILGQGPKLLIQFQNNGVVDDSQLPKDRFSAERLKGVDSTLKIQPAKLEDSAVYLCASSSQGAREGYTFGSGTRLTVV.

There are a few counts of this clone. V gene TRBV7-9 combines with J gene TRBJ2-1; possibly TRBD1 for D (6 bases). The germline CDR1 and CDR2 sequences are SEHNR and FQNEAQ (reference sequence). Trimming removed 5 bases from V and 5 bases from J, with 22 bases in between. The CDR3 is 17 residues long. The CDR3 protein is CASSILRGPFVNNEQFF. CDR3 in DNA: TGTGCCAGCAGCATTCTCAGGGGCCCCTTCGTTAACAATGAGCAGTTCTTC.

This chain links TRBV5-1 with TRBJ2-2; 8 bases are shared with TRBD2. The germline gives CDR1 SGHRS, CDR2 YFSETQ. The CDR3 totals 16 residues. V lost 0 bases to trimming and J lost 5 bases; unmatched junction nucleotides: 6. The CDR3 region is CASSLAGRAETGELFF. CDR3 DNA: TGCGCCAGCAGCTTGGCCGGGAGGGCCGAAACCGGGGAGCTGTTTTTT.

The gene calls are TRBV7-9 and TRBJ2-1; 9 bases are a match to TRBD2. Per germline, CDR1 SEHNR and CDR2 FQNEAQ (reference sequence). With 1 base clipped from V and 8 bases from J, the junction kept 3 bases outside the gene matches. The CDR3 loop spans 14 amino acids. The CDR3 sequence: CASSLGTSEDEQFF. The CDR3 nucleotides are TGTGCCAGCAGCTTAGGGACTAGCGAGGATGAGCAGTTCTTC.

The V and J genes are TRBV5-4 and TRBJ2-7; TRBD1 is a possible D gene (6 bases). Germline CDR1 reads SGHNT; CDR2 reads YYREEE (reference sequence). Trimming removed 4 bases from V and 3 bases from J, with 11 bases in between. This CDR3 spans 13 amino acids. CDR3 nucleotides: TGTGCCAGCAGCCCCGGACAGAGCTACGAGCAGTACTTC. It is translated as CASSPGQSYEQYF.

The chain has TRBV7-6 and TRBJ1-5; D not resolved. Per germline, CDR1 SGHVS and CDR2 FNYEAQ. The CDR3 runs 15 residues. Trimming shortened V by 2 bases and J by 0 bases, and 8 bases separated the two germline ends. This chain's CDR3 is CASSLTPDSNQPQHF. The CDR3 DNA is TGTGCCAGCAGCTTAACGCCAGATAGCAATCAGCCCCAGCATTTT.

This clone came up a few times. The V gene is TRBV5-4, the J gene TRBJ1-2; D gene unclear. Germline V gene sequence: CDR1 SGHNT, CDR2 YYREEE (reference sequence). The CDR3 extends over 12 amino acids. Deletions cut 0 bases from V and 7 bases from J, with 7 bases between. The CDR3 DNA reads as TGTGCCAGCAGCTTGGGGTGGGGTGGCTACACCTTC. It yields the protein CASSLGWGGYTF.

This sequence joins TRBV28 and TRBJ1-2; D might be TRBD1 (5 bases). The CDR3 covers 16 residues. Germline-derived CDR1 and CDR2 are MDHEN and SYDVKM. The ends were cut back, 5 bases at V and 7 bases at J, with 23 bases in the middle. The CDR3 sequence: CASSLSTEGWVGGYTF. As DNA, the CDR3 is TGTGCCAGCAGTCTAAGCACGGAGGGGTGGGTAGGTGGCTACACCTTC.

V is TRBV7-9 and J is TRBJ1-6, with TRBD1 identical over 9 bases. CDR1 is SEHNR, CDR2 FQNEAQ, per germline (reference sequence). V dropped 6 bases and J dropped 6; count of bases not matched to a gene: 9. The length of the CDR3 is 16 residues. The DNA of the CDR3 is TGTGCCAGCAGGTCAGGGGGACAGGGAATTAATTCACCCCTCCACTTT. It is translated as CASRSGGQGINSPLHF.

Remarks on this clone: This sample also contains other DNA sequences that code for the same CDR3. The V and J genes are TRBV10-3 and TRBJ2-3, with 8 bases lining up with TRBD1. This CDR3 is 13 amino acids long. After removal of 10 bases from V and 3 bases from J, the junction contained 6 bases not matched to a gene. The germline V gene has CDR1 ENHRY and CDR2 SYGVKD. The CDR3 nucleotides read TGTGCCACTGGACAGGGAGGTACAGATACGCAGTATTTT. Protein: CATGQGGTDTQYF.

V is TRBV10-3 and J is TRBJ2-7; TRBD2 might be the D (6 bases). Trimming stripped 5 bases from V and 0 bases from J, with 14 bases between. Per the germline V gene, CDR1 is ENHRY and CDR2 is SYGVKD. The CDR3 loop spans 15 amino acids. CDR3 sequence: CAISQKRASSYEQYF. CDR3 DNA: TGTGCCATCAGTCAAAAGCGGGCGTCCTCCTACGAGCAGTACTTC.

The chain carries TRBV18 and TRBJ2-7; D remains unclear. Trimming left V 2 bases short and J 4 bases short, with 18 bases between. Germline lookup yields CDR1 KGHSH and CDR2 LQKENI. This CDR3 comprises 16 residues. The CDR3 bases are TGTGCCAGCTCACCATGGGGTTCCCAGAGACCTTACGAGCAGTACTTC. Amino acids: CASSPWGSQRPYEQYF.